These 16 T cell receptor beta chains originate from one sample sequenced in a study of Graves' ophthalmopathy and Graves' hyperthyroidism. CDR3 regions of TCR beta were amplified from RNA transcripts. RT-PCR with HTBI primers came first, then second-round multiplex PCR. Via MiXCR, TCRdb re-called the multiplex PCR reads, giving one row per CDR3 protein. This sample has about 590,000 distinct CDR3 sequences; under 45% occur once, and the top ten carry about 4.2%. Sequences were obtained from peripheral blood or thyroid tissue (not recorded which). The source of these receptors is an adult man with Graves' hyperthyroidism.

About this clonotype: One end of the junction varies from germline; a read error may be responsible. The rearrangement links TRBV6-1 to TRBJ2-7, with 7 positions matching TRBD2. The CDR3 has 16 amino acids. From germline, CDR1 is MNHNS and CDR2 SASEGT. The DNA for the CDR3 is TGTGCCATCAGTGTTTTTGGGAGGGAGAGCCCCTACGAGCAGTACTTC. Translating gives CAISVFGRESPYEQYF.

In this sample, this clonotype turned up once. The chain couples TRBV6-1 to TRBJ2-3, with D hard to call. The CDR3 is 13 amino acids. Germline V CDR1 and CDR2: MNHNS, SASEGT. The ends were cut back, 5 bases at V and 2 bases at J, with 8 bases in the middle. The CDR3 coding sequence is TGTGCCAGCAGTAAAACTTACACAGATACGCAGTATTTT. This gives the protein CASSKTYTDTQYF.

Many counts were recorded for this clonotype. The genes are TRBV6-5 and TRBJ2-2; TRBD2 matches at 8 bases. In germline, CDR1 is MNHEY, CDR2 SVGAGI. V was pared by 7 bases and J by 8 bases, with 6 bases of the junction left unmatched. The CDR3 is 13 amino acids. The CDR3 DNA reads TGTGCCAGCATCTCAAGCGGGAGTGGGGAGCTGTTTTTT. Its protein product is CASISSGSGELFF.

This clonotype was picked up many times. The genes are TRBV7-6 and TRBJ1-6, with D possibly TRBD1 on 6 matching bases. Germline V gene lookup returns CDR1 SGHVS and CDR2 FNYEAQ. This CDR3 has 15 residues. With 3 bases removed from V and 10 bases from J, the gap between germline ends came to 16 bases. The CDR3 loop reads CASSFGAQGRSPLHF. In DNA, the CDR3 is TGTGCCAGCAGCTTCGGCGCACAGGGAAGATCACCCCTCCACTTT.

Ten or more counts support this clonotype. The gene calls are TRBV7-8 and TRBJ1-4; no definite D call. CDR1 is SGHVS and CDR2 is FQNEAQ in the germline V gene. V was trimmed by 6 bases and J by 6 bases, leaving 14 bases between them. The CDR3 runs 14 residues. CDR3 sequence: CASSPDLSDEKLFF. In DNA form, the CDR3 reads TGTGCCAGCAGTCCCGACCTATCTGATGAAAAACTGTTTTTT.

This clonotype appeared a single time. The junction departs from the called germline gene at one end, perhaps through a read error. The V gene is TRBV19, the J gene TRBJ1-2; TRBD1 matches at 7 bases. The CDR3 runs 15 residues. Germline lookup yields CDR1 LNHDA and CDR2 SQIVND (reference sequence). The CDR3 DNA follows: TGTGCCAGTAGTATCGCCAGGGGGACGGTTCGAGGCTACGCCTTC. It encodes CASSIARGTVRGYAF.

The chain carries TRBV6-1 and TRBJ2-7, with TRBD2 matching over 7 bases. The CDR3 consists of 13 residues. J was trimmed by 5 bases and V by 7 bases; bases with no gene match: 8. Germline V gene data show CDR1 as MNHNS and CDR2 as SASEGT. This CDR3 reads CASTLGRGDEQYF. CDR3 coding DNA: TGTGCCAGCACTTTAGGTCGGGGGGACGAGCAGTACTTC.

With regard to this clonotype: One base away lies a much larger clone, so this may be a sequencing read error. The chain joins TRBV20-1 to TRBJ2-5; weak D call: TRBD2 (6 bases). Germline CDR1 and CDR2: DFQATT and SNEGSKA (reference sequence). Trimming pared 1 base from V and 5 bases from J, leaving 20 bases between. This CDR3 spans 16 amino acids. The CDR3 reads CSARGEWGDRGETQYF. CDR3 nucleotide sequence: TGCAGTGCTAGAGGAGAATGGGGGGACCGGGGGGAGACCCAGTACTTC.

For this clonotype: A much larger clonotype is one base distant, so this may be a read error. The chain recombines TRBV5-6 with TRBJ2-5, with 8 bases identical to TRBD1. Germline CDR1 reads SGHDT; CDR2 reads YYEEEE. The CDR3 consists of 14 residues. Trimming at V came to 4 bases and at J to 3 bases, leaving 5 bases not matched to a gene. The CDR3 sequence is CASSRSGGEETQYF. In nucleotides, the CDR3 is TGTGCCAGCAGCCGTTCAGGGGGCGAAGAGACCCAGTACTTC.

This clonotype was recorded at least ten times. V gene TRBV9 combines with J gene TRBJ1-2; perhaps TRBD1 as D (5 bases). CDR1 is SGDLS, CDR2 YYNGEE, per germline. Trimming took off 3 bases at V and 4 bases at J, with 7 bases between the two ends. The CDR3 is 12 amino acids. In DNA, the CDR3 is TGTGCCAGCAGCGAAGGGGCCTATGGCTACACCTTC. This encodes CASSEGAYGYTF.

The chain is built from TRBV29-1 and TRBJ1-2, with a weak D call TRBD1 (5 bases). V was pared by 8 bases and J by 0 bases, with 13 bases between. This CDR3 is built from 13 residues. The germline V gene has CDR1 SQVTM and CDR2 ANQGSEA. As DNA, the CDR3 is TGCAGCTTACTGACAGACACTAACTATGGCTACACCTTC. Protein product: CSLLTDTNYGYTF.

Only a few counts were recorded for this clonotype. The chain recombines TRBV29-1 with TRBJ1-2; TRBD1 is a possible D gene (5 bases). This CDR3 contains 12 residues. Looked up from germline, CDR1 is SQVTM and CDR2 is ANQGSEA. V dropped 3 bases and J dropped 4 bases, with 9 bases sitting between them. This chain's CDR3 is CSVERGSYGYTF. CDR3 DNA: TGCAGCGTTGAGCGGGGCAGCTATGGCTACACCTTC.

This clonotype was recorded at least ten times. The chain carries TRBV10-3 and TRBJ2-5; possible D gene TRBD1, 6 bases. The CDR3 consists of 13 residues. From germline, CDR1 is ENHRY and CDR2 SYGVKD. V lost 7 bases and J 5 bases, leaving 14 bases between the germline ends. For the CDR3, the DNA is TGTGCCATCAACAACAGGGCCAGGGAGACCCAGTACTTC. This gives the protein CAINNRARETQYF.

The gene calls are TRBV4-2 and TRBJ2-5; 10 positions agree with TRBD2. The CDR3 is made up of 17 amino acids. In germline, CDR1 is LGHNA, CDR2 YNFKEQ. V lost 1 base, J lost 5 bases, and 10 bases stayed unmatched. CDR3 protein: CASSQGVGAGGRETQYF. CDR3 DNA sequence: TGTGCCAGCAGCCAAGGTGTAGGAGCGGGGGGGCGGGAGACCCAGTACTTC.

This clonotype was observed many times. The gene calls are TRBV20-1 and TRBJ1-1, with 10 bases lining up with TRBD1. This CDR3 spans 14 amino acids. Germline V gives CDR1 DFQATT, CDR2 SNEGSKA (reference sequence). After removal of 6 bases from V and 3 bases from J, the junction contained 7 bases not matched to a gene. The CDR3 loop is CSAPGQGPDTEAFF. Here the CDR3 DNA reads TGCAGTGCGCCGGGACAGGGGCCGGACACTGAAGCTTTCTTT.

This clonotype was seen many times. The chain links TRBV19 to TRBJ2-5; TRBD1 matches 8 bases. The germline V gene encodes CDR1 LNHDA and CDR2 SQIVND (reference sequence). V lost 4 bases to trimming and J lost 0 bases; unmatched junction nucleotides: 4. This CDR3 has 15 residues. This CDR3 reads CASSSQGAHQETQYF. Here the CDR3 DNA reads TGTGCCAGTAGTAGCCAGGGGGCTCACCAAGAGACCCAGTACTTC.